Listed below are T cell receptor beta chains from one sample, sequenced in a study of OX40 agonist ivuxolimab in advanced cancers. The protocol was immunoSEQ multiplex PCR, while the TCRdb copy is restricted to in-frame clones and leaves out a portion. The sample holds under 80,000 clones, roughly 91% seen once. The sequencing used CD4+ or CD8+ T cells sorted from blood, collected in a trial of the OX40 agonist ivuxolimab. These receptors came from an adult with an advanced solid tumor such as melanoma, head and neck, liver or kidney cancer. The CDR3 runs from the conserved cysteine through the conserved F or W. The D gene is left open where the match is weak. Size values are once, few and many counts, or a class for expanded clones, and some rows have none.

DNA,CDR3,J,size,V,D,length
TGTGCCAGCAGCTTCCGGTCACATAGCGGGGGGACGTACAATGAGCAGTTCTTC,CASSFRSHSGGTYNEQFF,TRBJ2-1,NA,TRBV7-2,TRBD2,18
TGTGCCAGCAGTTCCTATGGGGGGTCCACCGGGGAGCTGTTTTTT,CASSSYGGSTGELFF,TRBJ2-2,once,TRBV28,NA,15
TGTGCCATCAGTGGAGACAGGGGCTATGGCTACACCTTC,CAISGDRGYGYTF,TRBJ1-2,NA,TRBV10-3,TRBD1,13
TGCGCCAGCAGTCCCACCCCTGACAGGGGCACAGATACGCAGTATTTT,CASSPTPDRGTDTQYF,TRBJ2-3,NA,TRBV23-1,TRBD1,16
TGTGCTAGTGGGGTCGGGACAGGGGCCTACGAGCAGTACTTC,CASGVGTGAYEQYF,TRBJ2-7,NA,TRBV12-5,TRBD1,14
TGTGCCAGCAGGACGGTGAACACTGAAGCTTTCTTT,CASRTVNTEAFF,TRBJ1-1,few,TRBV6-1,NA,12
TGTGCCAGCAGCTTGGGCAGACTCTCCTACGAGCAGTACTTC,CASSLGRLSYEQYF,TRBJ2-7,NA,TRBV5-6,NA,14
TGTGCCAGTAGTCAACAGGGTTCTGGAAACACCATATATTTT,CASSQQGSGNTIYF,TRBJ1-3,NA,TRBV19,NA,14
TGTGCCAGCAGCTTAGATACAGGGTTTACTGAGCAGTTCTTC,CASSLDTGFTEQFF,TRBJ2-1,NA,TRBV11-3,NA,14
TGTGCCAGCAGGTACCTCCGGGACGGCTATGGCTACACCTTC,CASRYLRDGYGYTF,TRBJ1-2,once,TRBV28,NA,14
TGTGCCAGCTCACTAGAGGATGAGCAGTTCTTC,CASSLEDEQFF,TRBJ2-1,NA,TRBV18,NA,11
TGCGCCAGCAGCAGCACTAGCGGTCAAGAGACCCAGTACTTC,CASSSTSGQETQYF,TRBJ2-5,NA,TRBV5-1,TRBD2,14
TGCAGCGTTGAAGGGCTAGCGGCCACCTACAATGAGCAGTTCTTC,CSVEGLAATYNEQFF,TRBJ2-1,NA,TRBV29-1,TRBD2,15
TGTGCCAGCAGCTTGTGGGGGGAGGCTTTCTTT,CASSLWGEAFF,TRBJ1-1,NA,TRBV5-6,NA,11
TGTGCCAGCAGCTTCCTCGGGGGCACTGAAGCTTTCTTT,CASSFLGGTEAFF,TRBJ1-1,NA,TRBV7-9,NA,13
TGTGCCAGTAAGGACAGGGTACATGGCTACACCTTC,CASKDRVHGYTF,TRBJ1-2,few,TRBV19,TRBD1,12
TGTGCCATCAGCCGCTCGGGGTTCACAGATACGCAGTATTTT,CAISRSGFTDTQYF,TRBJ2-3,NA,TRBV10-3,NA,14
TGTGCCAGCAGCTTACAGGGCTTCTACGGGCAGCAGTACTTC,CASSLQGFYGQQYF,TRBJ2-7,NA,TRBV7-2,NA,14
TGTGCCAGCAGCCCTAGCGGGAGGTACAATGAGCAGTTCTTC,CASSPSGRYNEQFF,TRBJ2-1,NA,TRBV4-2,TRBD2,14
TGTGCCAGCACCGTGGGGGGAATGTACGAGCAGTACTTC,CASTVGGMYEQYF,TRBJ2-7,NA,TRBV11-3,NA,13
TGTGCCAGCAGTTTACCGGGGGGCCCCACAGATACGCAGTATTTT,CASSLPGGPTDTQYF,TRBJ2-3,NA,TRBV28,NA,15
TGTGCCACCAGCAGAGATCTAACCGGGCTAGCGGGAGGAGCGTGGAATGAGCAGTTCTTC,CATSRDLTGLAGGAWNEQFF,TRBJ2-1,NA,TRBV15,TRBD2,20
TGTGCCAGCAGCTTGGGGCGGAGCAGCGCCTACAATGAGCAGTTCTTC,CASSLGRSSAYNEQFF,TRBJ2-1,once,TRBV5-4,NA,16
TGTGCCAGCAGTCCTGACAGGTTCCTCGGCTACGAGCAGTACTTC,CASSPDRFLGYEQYF,TRBJ2-7,NA,TRBV7-2,NA,15
TGTGCCAGCAGCTTAGAGGTTGGACTGAGCACTGAAGCTTTCTTT,CASSLEVGLSTEAFF,TRBJ1-1,NA,TRBV11-2,NA,15
TGTGCCAGCAGCTTAGTTAGGGGGCAATACGAGCAGCACTTC,CASSLVRGQYEQHF,TRBJ2-7,NA,TRBV11-3,TRBD1,14